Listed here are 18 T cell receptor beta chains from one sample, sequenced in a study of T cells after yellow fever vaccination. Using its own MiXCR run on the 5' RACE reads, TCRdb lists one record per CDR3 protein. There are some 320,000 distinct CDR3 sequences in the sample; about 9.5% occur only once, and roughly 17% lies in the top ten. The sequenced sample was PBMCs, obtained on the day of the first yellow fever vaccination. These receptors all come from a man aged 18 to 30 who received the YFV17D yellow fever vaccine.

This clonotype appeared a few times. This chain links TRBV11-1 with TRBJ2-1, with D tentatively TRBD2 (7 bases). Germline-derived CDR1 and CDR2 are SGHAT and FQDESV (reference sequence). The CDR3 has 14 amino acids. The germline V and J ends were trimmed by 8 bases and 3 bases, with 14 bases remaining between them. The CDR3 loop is CASLRGGFYNEQFF. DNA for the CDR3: TGTGCCAGCTTAAGGGGGGGCTTCTACAATGAGCAGTTCTTC. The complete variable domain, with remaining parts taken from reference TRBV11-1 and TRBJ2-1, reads EAEVAQSPRYKITEKSQAVAFWCDPISGHATLYWYRQILGQGPELLVQFQDESVVDDSQLPKDRFSAERLKGVDSTLKIQPAELGDSAMYLCASLRGGFYNEQFFGPGTRLTVL.

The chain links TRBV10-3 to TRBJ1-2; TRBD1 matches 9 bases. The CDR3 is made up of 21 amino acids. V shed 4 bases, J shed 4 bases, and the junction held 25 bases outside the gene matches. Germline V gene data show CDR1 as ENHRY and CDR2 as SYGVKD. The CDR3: CAISGHRGLMVRTVYFYGYTF. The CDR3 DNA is TGTGCCATCAGTGGCCACAGGGGGCTTATGGTGCGAACGGTGTACTTCTATGGCTACACCTTC.

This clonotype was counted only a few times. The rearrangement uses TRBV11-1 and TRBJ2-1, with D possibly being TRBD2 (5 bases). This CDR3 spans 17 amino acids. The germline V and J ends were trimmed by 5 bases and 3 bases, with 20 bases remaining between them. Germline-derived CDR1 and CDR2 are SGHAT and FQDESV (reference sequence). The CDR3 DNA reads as TGTGCCAGCAGCCTCTTTGGCAGGAACGGGATCTACAATGAGCAGTTCTTC. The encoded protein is CASSLFGRNGIYNEQFF. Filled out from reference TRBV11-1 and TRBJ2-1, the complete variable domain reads EAEVAQSPRYKITEKSQAVAFWCDPISGHATLYWYRQILGQGPELLVQFQDESVVDDSQLPKDRFSAERLKGVDSTLKIQPAELGDSAMYLCASSLFGRNGIYNEQFFGPGTRLTVL.

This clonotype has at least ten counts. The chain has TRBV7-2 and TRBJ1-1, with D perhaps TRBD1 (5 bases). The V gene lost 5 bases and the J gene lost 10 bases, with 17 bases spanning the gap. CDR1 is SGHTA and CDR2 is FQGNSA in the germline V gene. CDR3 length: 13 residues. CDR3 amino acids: CASSGRGGRAAFF. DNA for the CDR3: TGTGCCAGCAGCGGACGTGGGGGACGGGCAGCTTTCTTT.

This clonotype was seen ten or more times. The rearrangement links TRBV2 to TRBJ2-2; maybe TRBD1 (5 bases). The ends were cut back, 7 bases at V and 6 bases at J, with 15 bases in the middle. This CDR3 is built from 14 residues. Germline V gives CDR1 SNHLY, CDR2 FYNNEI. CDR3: CASNGRAVSGELFF. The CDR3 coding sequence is TGTGCCAGCAACGGCAGGGCGGTCTCCGGGGAGCTGTTTTTT. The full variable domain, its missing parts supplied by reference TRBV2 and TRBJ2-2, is EPEVTQTPSHQVTQMGQEVILRCVPISNHLYFYWYRQILGQKVEFLVSFYNNEISEKSEIFDDQFSVERPDGSNFTLKIRSTKLEDSAMYFCASNGRAVSGELFFGEGSRLTVL.

CDR3 DNA: TGCAGCGTTTGGGCCAACACTGAAGCTTTCTTT. Its translation is CSVWANTEAFF. The gene calls are TRBV29-1 and TRBJ1-1, with D unresolved. Trimming left V 5 bases short and J 2 bases short, with 6 bases between. The CDR3 covers 11 residues. Looked up from germline, CDR1 is SQVTM and CDR2 is ANQGSEA.

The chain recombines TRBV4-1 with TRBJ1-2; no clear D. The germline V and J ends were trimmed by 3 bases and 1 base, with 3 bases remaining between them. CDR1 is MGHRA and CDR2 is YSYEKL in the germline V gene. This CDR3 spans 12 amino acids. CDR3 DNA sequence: TGCGCCAGCAGCCAGCATAACTATGGCTACACCTTC. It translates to CASSQHNYGYTF.

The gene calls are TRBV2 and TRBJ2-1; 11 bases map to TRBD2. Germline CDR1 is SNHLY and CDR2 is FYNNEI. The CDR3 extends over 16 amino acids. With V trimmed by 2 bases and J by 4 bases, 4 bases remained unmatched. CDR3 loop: CASSERRTSGYNEQFF. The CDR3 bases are TGTGCCAGCAGTGAACGACGGACTAGCGGGTACAATGAGCAGTTCTTC.

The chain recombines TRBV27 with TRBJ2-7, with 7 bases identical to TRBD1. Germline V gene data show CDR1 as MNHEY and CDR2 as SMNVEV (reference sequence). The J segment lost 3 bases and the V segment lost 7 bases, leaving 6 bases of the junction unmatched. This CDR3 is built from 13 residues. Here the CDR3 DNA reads TGTGCCAGCATGAGACAGGGTAGCTACGAGCAGTACTTC. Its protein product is CASMRQGSYEQYF.

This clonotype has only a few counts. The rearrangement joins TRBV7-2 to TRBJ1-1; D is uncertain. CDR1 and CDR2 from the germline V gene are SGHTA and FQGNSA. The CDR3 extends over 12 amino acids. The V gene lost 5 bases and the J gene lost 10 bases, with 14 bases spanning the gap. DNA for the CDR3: TGTGCCAGCAGCCCAGGCGGCCGAGGAGCTTTCTTT. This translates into CASSPGGRGAFF.

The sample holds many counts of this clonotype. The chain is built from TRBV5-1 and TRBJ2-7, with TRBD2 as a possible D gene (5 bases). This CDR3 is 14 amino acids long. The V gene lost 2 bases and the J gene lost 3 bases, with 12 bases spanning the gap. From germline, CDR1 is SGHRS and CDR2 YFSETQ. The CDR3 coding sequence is TGCGCCAGCAGCTTTGGCCAAGGGAGCTACGAGCAGTACGTC. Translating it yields CASSFGQGSYEQYV.

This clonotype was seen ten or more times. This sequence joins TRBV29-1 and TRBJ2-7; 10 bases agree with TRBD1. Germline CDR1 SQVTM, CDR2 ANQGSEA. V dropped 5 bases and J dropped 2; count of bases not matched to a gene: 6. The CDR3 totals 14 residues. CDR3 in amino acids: CSVKTGTGAYEQYF. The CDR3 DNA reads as TGCAGCGTTAAGACGGGGACAGGGGCCTACGAGCAGTACTTC.

The CDR3 DNA reads as TGTGCCAGCAGCGGCCGGGACAGGTCGCGCACAGATACGCAGTATTTT. Protein sequence: CASSGRDRSRTDTQYF. The J gene is TRBJ2-3, the V gene TRBV7-2; 8 bases agree with TRBD1. Germline CDR1 is SGHTA and CDR2 is FQGNSA. With 5 bases clipped from V and 1 base from J, the junction kept 8 bases outside the gene matches. CDR3 length: 16 residues. Full variable domain (rest looked up from reference TRBV7-2 and TRBJ2-3): GAGVSQSPSNKVTEKGKDVELRCDPISGHTALYWYRQSLGQGLEFLIYFQGNSAPDKSGLPSDRFSAERTGGSVSTLTIQRTQQEDSAVYLCASSGRDRSRTDTQYFGPGTRLTVL.

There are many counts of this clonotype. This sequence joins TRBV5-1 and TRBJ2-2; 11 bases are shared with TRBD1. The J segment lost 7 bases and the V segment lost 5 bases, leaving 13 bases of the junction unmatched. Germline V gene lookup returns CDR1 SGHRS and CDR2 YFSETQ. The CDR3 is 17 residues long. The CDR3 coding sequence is TGCGCCAGCAGTCGGAACATGGACAGGGGGCGCTTCGGGGAGCTGTTTTTT. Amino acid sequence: CASSRNMDRGRFGELFF.

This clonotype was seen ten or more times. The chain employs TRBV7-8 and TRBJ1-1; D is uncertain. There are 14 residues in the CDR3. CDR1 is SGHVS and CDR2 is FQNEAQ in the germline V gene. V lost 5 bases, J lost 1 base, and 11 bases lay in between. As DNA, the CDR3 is TGTGCCAGCAGCGAGGGCGCCCGGAACACTGAAGCTTTCTTT. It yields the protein CASSEGARNTEAFF. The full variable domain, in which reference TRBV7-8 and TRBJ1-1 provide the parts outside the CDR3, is GAGVSQSPRYKVAKRGQDVALRCDPISGHVSLFWYQQALGQGPEFLTYFQNEAQLDKSGLPSDRFFAERPEGSVSTLKIQRTQQEDSAVYLCASSEGARNTEAFFGQGTRLTVV.

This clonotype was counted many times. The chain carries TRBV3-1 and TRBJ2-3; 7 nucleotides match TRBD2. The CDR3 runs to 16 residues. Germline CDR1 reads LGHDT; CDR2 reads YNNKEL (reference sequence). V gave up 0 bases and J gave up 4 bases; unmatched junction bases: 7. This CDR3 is CASSQEARGDSDTQYF. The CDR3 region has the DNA TGTGCCAGCAGCCAAGAGGCCCGGGGGGACTCAGATACGCAGTATTTT.

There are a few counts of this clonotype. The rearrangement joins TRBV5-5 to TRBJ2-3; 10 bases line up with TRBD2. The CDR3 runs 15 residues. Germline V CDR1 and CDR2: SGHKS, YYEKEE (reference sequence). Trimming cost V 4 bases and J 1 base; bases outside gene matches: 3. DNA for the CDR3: TGTGCCAGCAGCCCAGCGGGGGGGCGCACAGATACGCAGTATTTT. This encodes CASSPAGGRTDTQYF.

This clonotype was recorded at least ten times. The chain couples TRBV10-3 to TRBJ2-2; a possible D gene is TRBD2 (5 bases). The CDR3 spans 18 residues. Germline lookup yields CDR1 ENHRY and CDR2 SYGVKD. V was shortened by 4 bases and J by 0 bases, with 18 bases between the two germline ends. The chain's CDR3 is CAISANPTKHSNTGELFF. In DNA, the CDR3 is TGTGCCATCAGTGCTAATCCGACTAAGCACTCGAACACCGGGGAGCTGTTTTTT.